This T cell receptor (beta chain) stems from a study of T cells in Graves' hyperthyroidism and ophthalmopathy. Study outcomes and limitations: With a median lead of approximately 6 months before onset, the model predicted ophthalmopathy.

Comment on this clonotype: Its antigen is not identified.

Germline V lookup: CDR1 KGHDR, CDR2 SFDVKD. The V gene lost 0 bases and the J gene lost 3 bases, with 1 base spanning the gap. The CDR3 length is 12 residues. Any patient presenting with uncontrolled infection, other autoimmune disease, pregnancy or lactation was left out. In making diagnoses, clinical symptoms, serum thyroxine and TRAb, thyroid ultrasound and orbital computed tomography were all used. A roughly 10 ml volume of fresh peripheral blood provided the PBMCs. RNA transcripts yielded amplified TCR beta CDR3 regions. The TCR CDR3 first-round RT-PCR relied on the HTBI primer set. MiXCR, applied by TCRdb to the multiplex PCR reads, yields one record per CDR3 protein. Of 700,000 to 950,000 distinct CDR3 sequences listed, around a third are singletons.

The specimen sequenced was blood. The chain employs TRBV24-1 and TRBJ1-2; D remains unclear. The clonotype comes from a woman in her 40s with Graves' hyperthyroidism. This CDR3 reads CATSDLDYGYTF. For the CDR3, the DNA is TGTGCCACCAGTGATTTGGACTATGGCTACACCTTC.